This entry lists 10 T cell receptor beta chains sequenced from one sample in a study of T cells after somatic rescue of genetic block. TCRdb's copy holds only in-frame clones and misses some; the assay was immunoSEQ multiplex PCR. The profile shows more than 9,000 clones, around 67% of them singletons. Sequences were obtained from peripheral blood mononuclear cells (PBMCs). Receptors were obtained from a boy between 10 and 17 years old.

This clone was seen more than once but under ten times. This chain uses TRBV7-9 with TRBJ2-7, with 9 bases fitting TRBD1. V gave up 1 base and J gave up 7 bases; unmatched junction bases: 5. Looked up from germline, CDR1 is SEHNR and CDR2 is FQNEAQ (reference sequence). The CDR3 covers 14 residues. The CDR3 sequence is CASSLDRGLREQYF. DNA of the CDR3: TGTGCCAGCAGCTTAGACAGGGGGCTAAGAGAGCAGTACTTC.

This clone was seen a handful of times. This chain links TRBV28 with TRBJ1-5; D gene ambiguous. The ends were cut back, 7 bases at V and 3 bases at J, with 10 bases in the middle. Germline CDR1 MDHEN, CDR2 SYDVKM. The CDR3 extends over 13 amino acids. The CDR3 region has the DNA TGTGCCAGCATTGGGGTTTTCAATCAGCCCCAGCATTTT. As protein: CASIGVFNQPQHF. The whole variable domain, filled in from reference TRBV28 and TRBJ1-5, reads DVKVTQSSRYLVKRTGEKVFLECVQDMDHENMFWYRQDPGLGLRLIYFSYDVKMKEKGDIPEGYSVSREKKERFSLILESASTNQTSMYLCASIGVFNQPQHFGDGTRLSIL.

This sequence joins TRBV7-2 and TRBJ2-7, with 9 bases aligning to TRBD1. The J segment lost 2 bases and the V segment lost 1 base, leaving 0 bases of the junction unmatched. CDR1 SGHTA and CDR2 FQGNSA come from the germline V gene. The CDR3 runs 14 residues. The CDR3 reads CASSLDRGPYEQYF. The CDR3 DNA sequence: TGTGCCAGCAGCTTAGACAGGGGGCCCTACGAGCAGTACTTC.

V gene TRBV12-5 combines with J gene TRBJ2-2, with D possibly matching TRBD1 (6 bases). The V end lost 6 bases, the J end lost 2 bases, and 16 bases lay between the germline ends. The CDR3 spans 16 residues. CDR1 is LGHNT, CDR2 FRNRAP, per germline. The CDR3 region is CASGPDDRPNTGELFF. Written as DNA, the CDR3 is TGTGCTAGTGGGCCAGACGACAGGCCCAACACCGGGGAGCTGTTTTTT. The whole variable domain, remainder taken from reference TRBV12-5 and TRBJ2-2, is DARVTQTPRHKVTEMGQEVTMRCQPILGHNTVFWYRQTMMQGLELLAYFRNRAPLDDSGMPKDRFSAEMPDATLATLKIQPSEPRDSAVYFCASGPDDRPNTGELFFGEGSRLTVL.

This clone has only a few counts. The chain employs TRBV29-1 and TRBJ2-7; the D is unclear. This CDR3 spans 13 amino acids. Between the trimmed V and J ends, which lost 4 bases and 3 bases, there was a span of 13 bases. Germline CDR1 SQVTM, CDR2 ANQGSEA. The chain's CDR3 is CSVGRHNGYEQYF. The CDR3 DNA follows: TGCAGCGTTGGGCGGCACAATGGCTACGAGCAGTACTTC.

This chain connects TRBV4-2 to TRBJ2-5, with TRBD1 matching 9 bases. Trimming at V came to 4 bases and at J to 1 base, leaving 1 base not matched to a gene. The CDR3 covers 14 residues. Per germline, CDR1 LGHNA and CDR2 YNFKEQ. The chain's CDR3 is CASSLGQGQETQYF. The CDR3 DNA reads as TGTGCCAGCAGCCTGGGACAGGGCCAAGAGACCCAGTACTTC.

The chain recombines TRBV5-1 with TRBJ2-1; TRBD2 agrees at 10 bases. CDR3 length: 16 residues. V lost 4 bases, J lost 5 bases, and 9 bases stayed unmatched. Germline values: CDR1 SGHRS, CDR2 YFSETQ. CDR3 nucleotide sequence: TGCGCCAGCAGCCTAATGGTAGCGGGAGGACACAATGAGCAGTTCTTC. Protein: CASSLMVAGGHNEQFF.

This clone came up a few times. The rearrangement joins TRBV6-5 to TRBJ2-5; maybe TRBD1 (5 bases). V gave up 0 bases and J gave up 5 bases, with 13 bases separating them. This CDR3 has 15 amino acids. The germline V gene has CDR1 MNHEY and CDR2 SVGAGI. The CDR3 spells CASSYSTGRRETQYF. DNA for the CDR3: TGTGCCAGCAGTTACTCAACAGGAAGGCGGGAGACCCAGTACTTC.

V is TRBV6-5 and J is TRBJ2-7; D is possibly TRBD1 or TRBD2 (5 bases each). This CDR3 has 14 residues. Between the trimmed V and J ends, which lost 6 bases and 2 bases, there was a span of 14 bases. CDR1 MNHEY and CDR2 SVGAGI come from the germline V gene. The DNA for the CDR3 is TGTGCCAGCAGCGGAACGGGGCCTCCCTACGAGCAGTACTTC. Protein product: CASSGTGPPYEQYF.

The chain combines TRBV6-1 with TRBJ2-7; TRBD1 might be the D (5 bases). V lost 4 bases, J lost 2 bases, and 12 bases lay in between. There are 14 residues in the CDR3. Germline assignment: CDR1 MNHNS and CDR2 SASEGT. The CDR3 coding sequence is TGTGCCAGCAGTGTGCGACAGTGGACCTACGAGCAGTACTTC. This codes for CASSVRQWTYEQYF.